This record concerns one T cell receptor (beta chain) sequence. This record comes from a study of blood T cell repertoires in COVID-19. In the study overall: Sources were T cells, B-cell-depleted T cells, or PBMCs; the material itself was cDNA or gDNA.

Assay used: immunoSEQ multiplex PCR; TCRdb lists only in-frame clones, some missing. This sample carries 150,000 to 200,000 clones, just over 85% of them seen once, and the ten largest clones take roughly 9%. Living in 20 to 30 US areas, the participants were between roughly 18 and 90 years of age. Symptom resolution, clearance, or two negative PCRs marked donors in Cohort 3 as recovered. This CDR3 region has 15 residues. The V gene end was trimmed by 1 base and the J gene end by 6 bases; junction bases not matched to a gene: 7. The germline CDR1 and CDR2 sequences are MNHNS and SASEGT. The source of this sequence is a young woman who had recovered from COVID-19. V and J are TRBV6-1 and TRBJ1-2, with 8 bases aligning to TRBD1. Sequenced: PBMCs or T cells enriched from blood (not recorded which). The CDR3 DNA reads as TGTGCCAGCAGTGAAGGCCTGCAGGGGGCGGATGGCTACACCTTC. As protein: CASSEGLQGADGYTF.